The present TCR beta chain was sequenced within a study of control samples from healthy donors and cancer patients. The data were produced by immunoSEQ multiplex PCR, yet TCRdb's version contains in-frame clones alone and is incomplete. Of about 160,000 clones listed, approximately 94% were seen once; the top ten hold around 9.3%. The CDR3 is 14 residues long. The sample consisted of blood. V is TRBV21-1 and J is TRBJ2-7; TRBD1, the D gene given by the table, was not confirmed from the DNA. TRBV21-1 is a known pseudogene. This receptor was identified in a woman aged 35 to 49 in good health. CDR3 protein: CASSKEDSPYEQYF. CDR3 sequence (DNA): TGTGCCAGCAGCAAAGAGGACAGCCCCTACGAGCAGTACTTC.